A selection of T cell receptor beta chains follows, all from one sample in a study of CD8 T cells in Susac syndrome. MiXCR, run by TCRdb on the immunoSEQ multiplex PCR reads, gives a single entry per CDR3 protein. The table shows approximately 100,000 distinct CDR3 sequences, with approximately 91% occurring only once. The sequencing input was CD4+ T cells from PBMCs. The receptors were sampled from a human donor in good health. Each CDR3 is given without its conserved first and last residue. Fields, in order: V gene, J gene, CDR3 protein.

V: TRBV6-2/TRBV6-3; J: TRBJ1-5; CDR3: ASSYGGGWRQPQH
V: TRBV10-3; J: TRBJ2-3; CDR3: AARDSSTDTQY
V: TRBV28; J: TRBJ2-6; CDR3: ASSLSPPRVTMDRGAGANVLT
V: TRBV5-1; J: TRBJ2-1; CDR3: ASSLAQAENEQF
V: TRBV19; J: TRBJ1-1; CDR3: ASSISPGTGDQAF
V: TRBV10-2; J: TRBJ2-7; CDR3: ASRDPDGEQY
V: TRBV10-3; J: TRBJ2-1; CDR3: AISEGLKANNEQF
V: TRBV30; J: TRBJ1-2; CDR3: AWSRRRYGYT
V: TRBV10-3; J: TRBJ1-4; CDR3: AIMSADNEKLF
V: TRBV11-1; J: TRBJ2-5; CDR3: ASSLLAGQETQY
V: TRBV6-2/TRBV6-3; J: TRBJ2-1; CDR3: ASSRDRGGNEQF
V: TRBV5-6; J: TRBJ2-7; CDR3: ASSQPTGEGEQY
V: TRBV11-2; J: TRBJ1-1; CDR3: ASSLGSSAEAF
V: TRBV9; J: TRBJ2-1; CDR3: ASSVGGGLASNEQF
V: TRBV29-1; J: TRBJ2-1; CDR3: SVEDEKRVRQF
V: TRBV7-9; J: TRBJ1-5; CDR3: ASSGGQGVNQPQH
V: TRBV3-1; J: TRBJ2-2; CDR3: ASSQGVGKQFPGELF
V: TRBV28; J: TRBJ2-3; CDR3: ASTGSGRGTDTQY
V: TRBV29-1; J: TRBJ1-2; CDR3: SATGAEGYT
V: TRBV27; J: TRBJ1-2; CDR3: ASSSWAGQGAGGYT
V: TRBV5-4; J: TRBJ1-2; CDR3: ASSLEGTLNYGYT
V: TRBV10-3; J: TRBJ1-1; CDR3: AISDGLDEAF
V: TRBV20-1; J: TRBJ2-7; CDR3: SAPGQGYEQY
V: TRBV15; J: TRBJ2-7; CDR3: ATSRVWESLGGYEQY
V: TRBV29-1; J: TRBJ1-1; CDR3: SVTGSMNTEAF
V: TRBV12-5; J: TRBJ1-1; CDR3: ASGGEGRTEAF
V: TRBV4-1; J: TRBJ1-1; CDR3: ASTLSGGMNTEAF
V: TRBV6-2/TRBV6-3; J: TRBJ2-1; CDR3: ASRPRSGSSYNEQF
V: TRBV7-2; J: TRBJ1-2; CDR3: ASSPRQGEGYT
V: TRBV6-1; J: TRBJ1-2; CDR3: ASSEWETINYGYT
V: TRBV13; J: TRBJ2-5; CDR3: ASSTSIAVQETQY
V: TRBV3-1; J: TRBJ2-3; CDR3: ASSFPGPTDTQY
V: TRBV3-1; J: TRBJ2-1; CDR3: ASGSDSYNEQF
V: TRBV20-1; J: TRBJ2-3; CDR3: SASPSRVSPSSTDTQY
V: TRBV30; J: TRBJ2-5; CDR3: AWTFGRIQETQY
V: TRBV24-1; J: TRBJ2-1; CDR3: ATSDYDNEQF
V: TRBV20-1; J: TRBJ2-7; CDR3: SATGLTPAHEQY
V: TRBV12-3/TRBV12-4; J: TRBJ1-2; CDR3: ASTPGGFYGYT
V: TRBV6-1; J: TRBJ2-5; CDR3: ASSPPGLAGQETQY
V: TRBV6-4; J: TRBJ1-5; CDR3: ASSESGGGQPQH
V: TRBV6-1; J: TRBJ2-1; CDR3: AVGTWREGEIYNEQF